This TCR beta chain was observed in a study of blood T cell repertoires in COVID-19. Study-level background: Spain, Italy and the United States supplied samples that represented acute and convalescent COVID-19.

CDR3 length: 15 residues. The trim removed 3 bases at V and 0 bases at J, leaving 2 bases unmatched. Germline CDR1 and CDR2: MGHRA and YSYEKL. In the authors' methods: Quantification of nucleated cells was approximated via reference gene primer amplification. TCRdb keeps only in-frame clones here, not all; method: immunoSEQ multiplex PCR. V and J calls and clone size follow that table, whereas D and trimming were derived from the DNA. Here the sample spans about 400,000 clones, approximately 88% being singletons. The TCR comes from a man aged 35 to 55 with acute or convalescent COVID-19. V gene TRBV4-1 combines with J gene TRBJ1-1; 9 nucleotides line up with TRBD1. Material for sequencing was peripheral blood. The CDR3 bases are TGCGCCAGCAGCCATAGACAGGGGGTGAACACTGAAGCTTTCTTT. Translation gives CASSHRQGVNTEAFF.